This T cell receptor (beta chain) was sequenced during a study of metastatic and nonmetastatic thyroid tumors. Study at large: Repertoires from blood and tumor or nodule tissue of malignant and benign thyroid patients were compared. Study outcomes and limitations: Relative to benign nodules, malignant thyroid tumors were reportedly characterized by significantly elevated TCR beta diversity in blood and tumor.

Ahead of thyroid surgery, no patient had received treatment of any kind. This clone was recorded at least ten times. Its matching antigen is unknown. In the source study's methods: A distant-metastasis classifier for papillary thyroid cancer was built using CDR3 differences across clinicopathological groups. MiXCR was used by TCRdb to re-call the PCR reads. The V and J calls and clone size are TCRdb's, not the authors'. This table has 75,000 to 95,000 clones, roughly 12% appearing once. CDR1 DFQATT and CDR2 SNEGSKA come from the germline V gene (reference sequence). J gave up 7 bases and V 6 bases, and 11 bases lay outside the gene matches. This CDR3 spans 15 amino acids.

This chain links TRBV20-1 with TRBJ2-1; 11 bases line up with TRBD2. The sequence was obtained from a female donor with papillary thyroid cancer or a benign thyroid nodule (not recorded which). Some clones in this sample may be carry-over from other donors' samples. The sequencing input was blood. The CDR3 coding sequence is TGCAGTGCGGACCGAACTAGCGGGAGATCGAATGAGCAGTTCTTC. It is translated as CSADRTSGRSNEQFF.